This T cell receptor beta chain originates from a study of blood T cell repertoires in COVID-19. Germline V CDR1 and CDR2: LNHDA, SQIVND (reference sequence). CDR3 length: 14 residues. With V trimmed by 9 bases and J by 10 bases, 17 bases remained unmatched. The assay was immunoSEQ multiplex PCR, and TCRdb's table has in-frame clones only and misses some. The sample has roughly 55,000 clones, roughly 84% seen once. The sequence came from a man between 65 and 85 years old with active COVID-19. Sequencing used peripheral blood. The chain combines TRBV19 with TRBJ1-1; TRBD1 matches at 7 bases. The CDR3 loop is CASNTRTGVFGAFF. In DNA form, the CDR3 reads TGTGCCAGCAATACTCGGACAGGTGTCTTTGGAGCTTTCTTT.